This T cell receptor (beta chain) was recovered during a study of blood T cell repertoires in COVID-19. The wider study: COVID-19 samples collected from the United States, Italy and Spain covered acute and convalescent phases.

This CDR3 has 13 residues. V was pared by 5 bases and J by 2 bases, with 7 bases between. Residents of about two dozen US areas, aged roughly 18 to 95 years, made up the participants. Allocation to cohorts depended on clinical history reported by the participants. Under the authors' procedure: Quantification of nucleated cells was approximated via reference gene primer amplification. The data were produced by immunoSEQ multiplex PCR, yet TCRdb's version contains in-frame clones alone and is incomplete. Clone size and the V and J calls come from that table; the DNA yielded D and trimming. The table shows around 280,000 clones, with roughly 89% occurring only once. As for this clone: The sample has other DNA sequences that encode this CDR3 too.

The TCR originated in a woman younger than 30 with acute COVID-19. This rearrangement joins TRBV12-3 or TRBV12-4 to TRBJ1-5, with D tentatively TRBD1 (6 bases). Sequenced material: PBMCs or T cells enriched from blood (not recorded which). In DNA, the CDR3 is TGTGCCAGCAGTCCAGGGGGCAATCAGCCCCAGCATTTT. Translated: CASSPGGNQPQHF.